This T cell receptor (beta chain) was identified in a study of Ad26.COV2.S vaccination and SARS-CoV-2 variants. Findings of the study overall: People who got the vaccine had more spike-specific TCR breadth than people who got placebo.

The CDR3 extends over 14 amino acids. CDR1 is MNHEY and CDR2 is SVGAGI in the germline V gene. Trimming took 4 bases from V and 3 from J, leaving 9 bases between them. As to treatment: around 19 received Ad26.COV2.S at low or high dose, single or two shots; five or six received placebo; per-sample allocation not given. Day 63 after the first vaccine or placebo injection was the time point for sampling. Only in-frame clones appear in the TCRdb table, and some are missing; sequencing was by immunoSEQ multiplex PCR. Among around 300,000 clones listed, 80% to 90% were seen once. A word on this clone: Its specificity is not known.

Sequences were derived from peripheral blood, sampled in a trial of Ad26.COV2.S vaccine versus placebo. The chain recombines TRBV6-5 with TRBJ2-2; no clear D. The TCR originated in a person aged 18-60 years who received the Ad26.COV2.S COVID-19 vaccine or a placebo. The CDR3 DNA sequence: TGTGCCAGCAGTTCGCAAGTCCACACCGGGGAGCTGTTTTTT. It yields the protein CASSSQVHTGELFF.